The T cell receptor beta chain described here comes from a study of cytomegalovirus exposure and HLA in healthy donors. The wider study: Counted in an early data release were some 81 million unique TCRs from HLA-typed donors.

Amplification used 60 Vbeta primers and 13 Jbeta primers. The method was immunoSEQ multiplex PCR; TCRdb's version includes in-frame clones alone and lacks a portion of them. The sample lists tens of thousands of clones, about two thirds occurring once. General study results and limits: A missense DCLRE1C variant was associated with V- and J-gene trimming of TCR beta chains in a later analysis, and an independent cohort replicated the association. A later analysis showed that HLA-associated TCR beta chains had undergone more clonal expansion than equally common others.

About this clone: Its antigen is not identified.

The CDR3 is 16 amino acids. Germline lookup yields CDR1 WSHSY and CDR2 SAAADI. Sequenced material: PBMCs. The chain recombines TRBV10-2 with TRBJ2-5; TRBD2 aligns across 11 bases. The assigned J gene may be wrong: the sequence end matches TRBJ2-7 better. This TCR was sampled from a woman between 40 and 55 years old in good health and CMV-seropositive. CDR3 DNA: TGCGCCAGCAGTGATAGACTAGCGGGGAGCTCCTACGAGCAGTACTTC. It yields the protein CASSDRLAGSSYEQYF.